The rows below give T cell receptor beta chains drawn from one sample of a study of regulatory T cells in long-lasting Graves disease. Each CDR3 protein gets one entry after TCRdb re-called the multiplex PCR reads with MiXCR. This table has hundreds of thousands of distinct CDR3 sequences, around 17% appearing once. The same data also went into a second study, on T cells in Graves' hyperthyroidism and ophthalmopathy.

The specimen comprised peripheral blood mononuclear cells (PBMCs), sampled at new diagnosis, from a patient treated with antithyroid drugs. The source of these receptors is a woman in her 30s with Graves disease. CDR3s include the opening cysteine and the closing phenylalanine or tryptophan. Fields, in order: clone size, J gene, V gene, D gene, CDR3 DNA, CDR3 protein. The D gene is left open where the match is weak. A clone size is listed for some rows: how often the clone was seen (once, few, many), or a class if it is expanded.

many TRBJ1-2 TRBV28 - TGTGCCAGCAGTTTATCCACCGGGGACCTGGGTGGCTACACCTTC CASSLSTGDLGGYTF
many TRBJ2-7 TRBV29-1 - TGCAGCGTTGAAGGGACCTACGAGCAGTACTTC CSVEGTYEQYF
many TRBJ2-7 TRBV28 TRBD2 TGTGCCAGCAGGGGACTAGCGGCATCCTCCTACGAGCAGTACTTC CASRGLAASSYEQYF
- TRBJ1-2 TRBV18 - TGTGCCAGCTCACCACTCCCCAGCTTCTATGGCTACACCTTC CASSPLPSFYGYTF
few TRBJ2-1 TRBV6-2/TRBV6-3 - TGTGCCAGCAGTAGCGACCAAGCGGGTAATGAGCAGTTCTTC CASSSDQAGNEQFF
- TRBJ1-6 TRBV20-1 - TGCAGTGCTAGAGGCCGGGGAGGGTCCTGGTCACCCCTCCACTTT CSARGRGGSWSPLHF
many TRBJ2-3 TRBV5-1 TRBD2 TGCGCCAGCAGGACTAGCGGGAGTTGGGACACAGATACGCAGTATTTT CASRTSGSWDTDTQYF
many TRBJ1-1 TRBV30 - TGTGCCTGGAGTGTACCCTCGAACACTGAAGCTTTCTTT CAWSVPSNTEAFF
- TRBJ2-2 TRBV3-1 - TGTGCCAGCAGCCAAAAGCCCGGGGAGCTGTTTTTT CASSQKPGELFF
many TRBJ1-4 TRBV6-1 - TGTGCCAGCAGTCGTCAGGGGTTAGGGGAAAAACTGTTTTTT CASSRQGLGEKLFF
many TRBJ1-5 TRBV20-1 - TGCAGTGCTTGGAGGCCTAATCAGCCCCAGCATTTT CSAWRPNQPQHF
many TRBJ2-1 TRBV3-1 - TGTGCCAGCAGCCGGACGGGGAGTGGGCAGTTCTTC CASSRTGSGQFF
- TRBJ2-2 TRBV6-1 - TGTGCCAGCAGTGTCGCAGAGAACACCGGGGAGCTGTTTTTT CASSVAENTGELFF
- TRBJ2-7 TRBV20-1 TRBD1 TGCAGTGCTAGTCACAGACAGGGCGTTTTCTACGAGCAGTACTTC CSASHRQGVFYEQYF
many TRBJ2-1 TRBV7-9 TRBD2 TGTGCCAGCAGCTCTCGGACTAGCCTCAGTGAGCAGTTCTTC CASSSRTSLSEQFF
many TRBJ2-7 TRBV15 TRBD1 TGTGCCACCAGCAGGGACAGGGTTTCCGCCTACGAGCAGTACTTC CATSRDRVSAYEQYF
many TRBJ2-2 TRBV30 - TGTGCCTGGAGTGTAGGTCGGTTCGGGGAGCTGTTTTTT CAWSVGRFGELFF
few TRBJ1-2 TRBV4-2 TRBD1 TGTGCCAGCAGCCAGACCGGGACAGGAACTAACTATGGCTACACCTTC CASSQTGTGTNYGYTF
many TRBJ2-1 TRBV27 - TGTGCCAGCAGTTTATCTCCCACAGTGTACTCCTACAATGAGCAGTTCTTC CASSLSPTVYSYNEQFF
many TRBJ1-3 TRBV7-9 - TGTGCCAGCAGTCTTACAATATCTGGAAACACCATATATTTT CASSLTISGNTIYF
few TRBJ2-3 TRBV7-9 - TGTGCCAGCAGCTTCGGGTGGACCGAAAAATCAGATACGCAGTATTTT CASSFGWTEKSDTQYF
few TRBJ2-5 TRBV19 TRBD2 TGTGCCAGTAGTTGGGGAACTAGCGGGGGGGAGAAGACCCAGTACTTC CASSWGTSGGEKTQYF
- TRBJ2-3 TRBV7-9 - TGTGCCAGCAGCCACAGCCGTTCTGCCACAGATACGCAGTATTTT CASSHSRSATDTQYF
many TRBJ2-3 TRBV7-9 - TGTGCCAGCAGCCCCCGGATAGGGAGCACAGATACGCAGTATTTT CASSPRIGSTDTQYF
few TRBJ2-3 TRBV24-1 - TGTGCCACCAGTGACCCCGACTCTAGCACAGATACGCAGTATTTT CATSDPDSSTDTQYF
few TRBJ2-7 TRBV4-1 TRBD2 TGCGCCAGCAGCCAAGAAGGCGGGAGGGGCGAGCAGTACTTC CASSQEGGRGEQYF
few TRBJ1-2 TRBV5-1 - TGCGCCAGCAGCTTGGAAGCCGACAGGATATATGGCTACACCTTC CASSLEADRIYGYTF
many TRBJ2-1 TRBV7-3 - TGTGCCAGCAGCTATGCCGGGACTTCCTCCTACAATGAGCAGTTCTTC CASSYAGTSSYNEQFF
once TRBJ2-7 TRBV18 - TGTGCCAGCTCACTAACCGGGGCAGGGGCCTACGAGCAGTACTTC CASSLTGAGAYEQYF
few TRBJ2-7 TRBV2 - TGTGCCAGCAATCTTGCCGGGCCGACGGCCGAGTACTTC CASNLAGPTAEYF
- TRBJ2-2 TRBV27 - TGTGCCAGCAGTCGGGACGGACGGGAATCCAACACCGGGGAGCTGTTTTTT CASSRDGRESNTGELFF
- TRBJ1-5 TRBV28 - TGTGCCAGCAGTTTCGTTAGCCCCAAGGGCGACAATCAGCCCCAGCATTTT CASSFVSPKGDNQPQHF
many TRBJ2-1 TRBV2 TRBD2 TGTGCCAGCAGTGAGCGGGAGCTTTCCTACAATGAGCAGTTCTTC CASSERELSYNEQFF
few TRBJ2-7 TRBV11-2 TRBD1 TGTGCCAGCAGCCAAGACCCGGGACAGCCCTACGAGCAGTACTTC CASSQDPGQPYEQYF
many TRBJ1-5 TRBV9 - TGTGCCAGCAGCGTCTCAAATAGCAATCAGCCCCAGCATTTT CASSVSNSNQPQHF
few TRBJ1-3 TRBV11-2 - TGTGCCAGCAGCTTAGTGGATGTGGGGGCGTCAGGAAACACCATATATTTT CASSLVDVGASGNTIYF
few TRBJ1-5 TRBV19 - TGTGCCAGTAGTCGGCTCACAGGGTTCGGTCAGCCCCAGCATTTT CASSRLTGFGQPQHF
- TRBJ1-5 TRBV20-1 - TGCAGTGCCAGGGAGATCTCGGGTGGCAGCAATCAGCCCCAGCATTTT CSAREISGGSNQPQHF
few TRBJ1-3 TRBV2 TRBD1 TGTGCCAGCAGTGGGAGACAGGGGGTCTCTGGAAACACCATATATTTT CASSGRQGVSGNTIYF
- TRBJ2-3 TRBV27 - TGTGCCAGCGCCTCAAGGGGGGGCACAGATACGCAGTATTTT CASASRGGTDTQYF
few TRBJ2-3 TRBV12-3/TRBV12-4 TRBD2 TGTGCCAGCAGATCCGCCCCGGGACTAGCGGACCAAGGAGATACGCAGTATTTT CASRSAPGLADQGDTQYF
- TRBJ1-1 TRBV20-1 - TGCAGTGCTAGCCCCAGGACAGCCGAAGCTTTCTTT CSASPRTAEAFF
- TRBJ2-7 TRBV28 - TGTGCCAGCACCATCGGGGTAGTAGGCGAGCAGTACTTC CASTIGVVGEQYF
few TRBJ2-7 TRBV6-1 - TGTGCCAGCAGCGATTCCGGGAACGAGCAGTACTTC CASSDSGNEQYF
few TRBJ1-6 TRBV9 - TGTGCCAGCAGCGTAGGACAGGAACTCTCTTCACCCCTCCACTTT CASSVGQELSSPLHF
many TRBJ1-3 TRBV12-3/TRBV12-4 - TGTGCCTGGGCGGTGGGTTCTGGAAACACCATATATTTT CAWAVGSGNTIYF
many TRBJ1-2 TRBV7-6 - TGTGCCAGCAGCTTAATGTACAGGAGGGATGGTGGCTACACCTTC CASSLMYRRDGGYTF
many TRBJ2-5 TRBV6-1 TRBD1 TGTGCCAGCAGTCAAGCGACAGGGGTCCCTGGGACCCAGTACTTC CASSQATGVPGTQYF
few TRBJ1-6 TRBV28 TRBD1 TGTGCCAGCAGCCGGGACAGGGGGGTGTCACCCCTCCACTTT CASSRDRGVSPLHF